One sample yielded the 20 T cell receptor beta chains listed below, sequenced in a study of T cell responses to AZD1222 COVID-19 vaccine. The assay was immunoSEQ multiplex PCR, and TCRdb's table has in-frame clones only and misses some. The data contain about 140,000 clones, approximately 91% of them singletons. The material sequenced was peripheral blood, taken 28 days after the second AZD1222 dose. The receptors come from an adult who received the AZD1222 COVID-19 vaccine.

The J gene is TRBJ2-2, the V gene TRBV5-4; D perhaps matches TRBD1 (6 bases). Germline CDR1 and CDR2: SGHNT and YYREEE (reference sequence). The CDR3 runs to 16 residues. The ends were cut back, 3 bases at V and 4 bases at J, with 16 bases in the middle. The chain's CDR3 is CASSSPGVLGTGELFF. The CDR3 coding sequence is TGTGCCAGCAGCTCACCAGGGGTGTTGGGCACCGGGGAGCTGTTTTTT.

The V gene is TRBV4-1, the J gene TRBJ1-2; the D gene is possibly TRBD1 (6 bases). CDR1 and CDR2 (germline): MGHRA, YSYEKL. Trimming shortened V by 1 base and J by 6 bases, and 15 bases separated the two germline ends. CDR3 size: 15 residues. CDR3 DNA: TGCGCCAGCAGCCAAGCGGTCCTACAGGGACATGGCTACACCTTC. It is translated as CASSQAVLQGHGYTF.

The chain carries TRBV18 and TRBJ1-1; a possible D gene is TRBD1 (5 bases). The CDR3 consists of 14 residues. V dropped 0 bases and J dropped 2 bases, with 7 bases sitting between them. CDR1 is KGHSH and CDR2 is LQKENI in the germline V gene. This CDR3 is CASSPPGRNTEAFF. The CDR3 coding sequence is TGTGCCAGCTCACCACCGGGACGTAACACTGAAGCTTTCTTT.

J is TRBJ2-3 and V is TRBV9; 11 bases agree with TRBD2. With 4 bases clipped from V and 6 bases from J, the junction kept 7 bases outside the gene matches. This CDR3 has 15 amino acids. The germline V gene has CDR1 SGDLS and CDR2 YYNGEE. CDR3 sequence: CASSPRLAGSDTQYF. DNA for the CDR3: TGTGCCAGCAGCCCTAGACTAGCGGGAAGCGATACGCAGTATTTT.

The sample holds a few counts of this clone. This sequence joins TRBV27 and TRBJ2-7; either TRBD1 or TRBD2 may supply D (5 bases each). The CDR3 contains 16 residues. Germline V CDR1 and CDR2: MNHEY, SMNVEV (reference sequence). V shed 3 bases and J shed 6 bases, with 21 bases lying between them. Written as DNA, the CDR3 is TGTGCCAGCAGTTTCCAGGGCCCCTCCCTAGCTACCGAGCAGTACTTC. Translation: CASSFQGPSLATEQYF.

The CDR3 nucleotides are TGTGCCAGCAGTTACCCGGGAGAAGCTTTCTTT. Protein product: CASSYPGEAFF. This rearrangement joins TRBV6-5 to TRBJ1-1; D is ambiguous. With 2 bases removed from V and 8 bases from J, the gap between germline ends came to 6 bases. This CDR3 region has 11 residues. Germline CDR1 and CDR2: MNHEY and SVGAGI.

The gene calls are TRBV9 and TRBJ1-4, with 10 bases aligning to TRBD1. This CDR3 is built from 17 residues. V dropped 3 bases and J dropped 11; count of bases not matched to a gene: 16. Germline values: CDR1 SGDLS, CDR2 YYNGEE. The CDR3 is CASSGGISGTGAGKLFF. The CDR3 DNA follows: TGTGCCAGCAGCGGAGGGATTTCCGGGACAGGGGCAGGGAAACTGTTTTTT.

The chain employs TRBV20-1 and TRBJ2-7; TRBD2 matches at 12 bases. Looked up from germline, CDR1 is DFQATT and CDR2 is SNEGSKA (reference sequence). The trim removed 6 bases at V and 6 bases at J, leaving 9 bases unmatched. The CDR3 loop spans 14 amino acids. Here the CDR3 reads CSASSQLAGGEQYF. As DNA, the CDR3 is TGCAGTGCCAGTTCTCAACTAGCGGGAGGCGAGCAGTACTTC.

This chain connects TRBV12-3 or TRBV12-4 to TRBJ2-7; perhaps TRBD1 as D (6 bases). V lost 3 bases and J 3 bases, leaving 9 bases between the germline ends. The CDR3 contains 13 residues. CDR3 nucleotides: TGTGCCAGCAGTTTTTCAGGGGACTACGAGCAGTACTTC. As protein: CASSFSGDYEQYF.

The CDR3 sequence: CAISEESGDTEAFF. In DNA, the CDR3 is TGTGCCATCAGTGAGGAATCGGGGGACACTGAAGCTTTCTTT. The chain combines TRBV10-3 with TRBJ1-1; perhaps TRBD1 as D (5 bases). The CDR3 is 14 amino acids. Per germline, CDR1 ENHRY and CDR2 SYGVKD. Trimming took off 2 bases at V and 3 bases at J, with 10 bases between the two ends.

CDR3 sequence (DNA): TGTGCCATCAGTGAGCCGCGGGGGGGACCCTCAGATACGCAGTATTTT. Translation: CAISEPRGGPSDTQYF. The chain carries TRBV10-3 and TRBJ2-3; TRBD2 agrees at 9 bases. Germline V lookup: CDR1 ENHRY, CDR2 SYGVKD. CDR3 length equals 16 residues. V was pared by 2 bases and J by 4 bases, with 7 bases of the junction left unmatched.

The chain has TRBV4-1 and TRBJ1-3, with D possibly matching TRBD1 (5 bases). Trimming took 1 base from V and 0 from J, leaving 13 bases between them. The CDR3 spans 17 residues. Germline CDR1 MGHRA, CDR2 YSYEKL. The CDR3 DNA reads as TGCGCCAGCAGCCAAGGCACGGGGCCGAGCTCTGGAAACACCATATATTTT. This gives the protein CASSQGTGPSSGNTIYF.

J is TRBJ1-3 and V is TRBV18; maybe TRBD1 (5 bases). Germline V gene sequence: CDR1 KGHSH, CDR2 LQKENI. V was shortened by 2 bases and J by 0 bases, with 11 bases between the two germline ends. The CDR3 covers 16 residues. DNA of the CDR3: TGTGCCAGCTCACCAGAGGGGCCCTCCTCTGGAAACACCATATATTTT. It codes for CASSPEGPSSGNTIYF.

The V call is TRBV29-1, the J call TRBJ1-3; the D is unclear. From germline, CDR1 is SQVTM and CDR2 ANQGSEA. The CDR3 is 14 residues long. Trimming pared 1 base from V and 0 bases from J, leaving 7 bases between. The CDR3: CSVEVGISGNTIYF. The CDR3 bases are TGCAGCGTTGAAGTAGGGATCTCTGGAAACACCATATATTTT.

The rearrangement joins TRBV9 to TRBJ1-2; D remains ambiguous. Germline V gene lookup returns CDR1 SGDLS and CDR2 YYNGEE. V was cut by 4 bases and J by 0 bases, with 7 bases left in between. CDR3 length equals 13 residues. CDR3 sequence reads: CASSPTSNYGYTF. The CDR3 DNA reads TGTGCCAGCAGCCCCACTTCTAACTATGGCTACACCTTC. The whole variable domain, filled in from reference TRBV9 and TRBJ1-2, reads DSGVTQTPKHLITATGQRVTLRCSPRSGDLSVYWYQQSLDQGLQFLIQYYNGEERAKGNILERFSAQQFPDLHSELNLSSLELGDSALYFCASSPTSNYGYTFGSGTRLTVV.

The rearrangement links TRBV5-4 to TRBJ1-3; D uncertain. CDR3 length: 13 residues. Germline V gene lookup returns CDR1 SGHNT and CDR2 YYREEE (reference sequence). Trimming took off 0 bases at V and 6 bases at J, with 7 bases between the two ends. The CDR3 is CASSLAGVNTIYF. CDR3 coding DNA: TGTGCCAGCAGCTTGGCCGGGGTAAACACCATATATTTT.

The V gene is TRBV6-1, the J gene TRBJ1-2; 7 positions match TRBD1. After removal of 0 bases from V and 5 bases from J, the junction contained 9 bases not matched to a gene. This CDR3 region has 16 residues. Per the germline V gene, CDR1 is MNHNS and CDR2 is SASEGT. This CDR3 reads CASSEARTGHGYGYTF. In DNA, the CDR3 is TGTGCCAGCAGTGAAGCAAGGACAGGCCACGGGTATGGCTACACCTTC.

The rearrangement links TRBV27 to TRBJ1-2; possibly TRBD1 for D (5 bases). V lost 4 bases to trimming and J lost 6 bases, with 15 bases between them. The CDR3 is 14 amino acids. The V gene's germline CDR1 is MNHEY and CDR2 SMNVEV (reference sequence). The CDR3 reads CASSSQGTGDGYTF. In DNA form, the CDR3 reads TGTGCCAGCAGTTCCCAAGGGACGGGAGATGGCTACACCTTC.

The genes are TRBV19 and TRBJ2-6, with TRBD1 matching 7 bases. The CDR3 consists of 18 residues. From germline, CDR1 is LNHDA and CDR2 SQIVND (reference sequence). V shed 5 bases, J shed 0 bases, and the junction held 10 bases outside the gene matches. CDR3 sequence reads: CASSLFPGQSSGANVLTF. CDR3 DNA sequence: TGTGCCAGTAGTCTTTTCCCGGGACAGAGCTCTGGGGCCAACGTCCTGACTTTC.

Remarks on this clone: In the same sample, other DNA sequences code for this CDR3. The CDR3: CASGRGSNQPQHF. CDR3 DNA sequence: TGTGCCAGCGGCAGGGGTAGCAATCAGCCCCAGCATTTT. The chain recombines TRBV6-5 with TRBJ1-5; possible D gene TRBD1, 6 bases. Trimming cost V 8 bases and J 0 bases, with 8 bases left between them. CDR1 MNHEY and CDR2 SVGAGI come from the germline V gene. The CDR3 is 13 amino acids.